These 20 T cell receptor beta chains originate from one sample sequenced in a study of cytomegalovirus exposure and HLA in healthy donors. Here immunoSEQ multiplex PCR was the method, and the copy in TCRdb shows in-frame clones only, minus some. Of under 200,000 clones listed, about 80% are singletons. The sequenced material came from PBMCs. The source is a young man in good health and CMV-seropositive.

In this sample, this clone turned up once. The J gene is TRBJ2-1, the V gene TRBV6-5; 9 bases fit TRBD1. V was pared by 5 bases and J by 8 bases, with 10 bases of the junction left unmatched. The germline V gene has CDR1 MNHEY and CDR2 SVGAGI. This CDR3 has 15 amino acids. Written as DNA, the CDR3 is TGTGCCAGCAGTCCCTATTACAGGGGGCAGGATGAGCAGTTCTTC. It codes for CASSPYYRGQDEQFF.

This clone was observed once. The V gene is TRBV23-1, the J gene TRBJ2-5, with TRBD2 identical over 9 bases. TRBV23-1 is classed as an ORF, of uncertain function. The CDR3 extends over 15 amino acids. V was clipped by 9 bases and J by 3 bases; unmatched bases: 11. For the CDR3, the DNA is TGCGCCAGAGTCGGGCTAGCGGGGCACGAAGAGACCCAGTACTTC. Amino acid sequence: CARVGLAGHEETQYF.

This chain joins TRBV2 and TRBJ1-5; 7 nucleotides match TRBD1. V lost 6 bases to trimming and J lost 0 bases; unmatched junction nucleotides: 8. The CDR3 extends over 16 amino acids. Germline loops: CDR1 SNHLY, CDR2 FYNNEI. CDR3 in amino acids: CASSPGQLVSNQPQHF. DNA of the CDR3: TGTGCCAGCAGCCCGGGACAGCTAGTTAGCAATCAGCCCCAGCATTTT.

The chain links TRBV20-1 to TRBJ1-2, with D uncertain. The CDR3 covers 10 residues. CDR1 and CDR2 from the germline V gene are DFQATT and SNEGSKA (reference sequence). Trimming cost V 3 bases and J 6 bases, with 5 bases left between them. CDR3 loop: CSASTNGYTF. CDR3 nucleotides: TGCAGTGCTAGTACTAATGGCTACACCTTC.

The chain recombines TRBV5-4 with TRBJ2-1, with 9 bases fitting TRBD2. The trim removed 0 bases at V and 4 bases at J, leaving 5 bases unmatched. Germline V lookup: CDR1 SGHNT, CDR2 YYREEE (reference sequence). The CDR3 has 16 amino acids. CDR3 nucleotides: TGTGCCAGCAGCTTGGGGGCGGGAGGGCTATACAATGAGCAGTTCTTC. As protein: CASSLGAGGLYNEQFF.

The chain carries TRBV6-5 and TRBJ2-1; 7 bases map to TRBD1. V shed 6 bases and J 6 bases; nucleotides not matched to a gene: 8. The CDR3 is 14 amino acids. The germline gives CDR1 MNHEY, CDR2 SVGAGI. The CDR3 nucleotides read TGTGCCAGCAGAAGACAGGGTAGTATCAATGAGCAGTTCTTC. It yields the protein CASRRQGSINEQFF.

The table lists this clone with a few counts. The chain joins TRBV28 to TRBJ1-2; 7 bases agree with TRBD1. J gave up 3 bases and V 3 bases, and 10 bases lay outside the gene matches. The germline gives CDR1 MDHEN, CDR2 SYDVKM. This CDR3 has 16 residues. The CDR3 region has the DNA TGTGCCAGCAGTTTGCTTGGCAGGACAGGAGACTATGGCTACACCTTC. It codes for CASSLLGRTGDYGYTF.

The chain is built from TRBV15 and TRBJ2-7, with a weak D call TRBD1 (5 bases). The germline CDR1 and CDR2 sequences are LNHNV and YYDKDF (reference sequence). V was clipped by 0 bases and J by 5 bases, with 11 bases between them. The CDR3 is 14 amino acids. The CDR3, as DNA: TGTGCCACCAGCAGAGATCCCAGGGAAGACGAGCAGTACTTC. It encodes CATSRDPREDEQYF.

The chain links TRBV2 to TRBJ1-1; D ambiguous. Germline CDR1 SNHLY, CDR2 FYNNEI. V lost 3 bases and J 1 base, leaving 6 bases between the germline ends. The CDR3 consists of 13 residues. The CDR3 DNA is TGTGCCAGCAGTGAGATGGCGAACACTGAAGCTTTCTTT. Its protein is CASSEMANTEAFF.

On this clone: Other DNA sequences from this sample encode an identical CDR3 as well. The rearrangement uses TRBV7-3 and TRBJ2-3; no firm D call. Deletions cut 2 bases from V and 0 bases from J, with 9 bases between. The V gene's germline CDR1 is SGHTA and CDR2 FQGTGA. This CDR3 spans 15 amino acids. CDR3 nucleotide sequence: TGTGCCAGCAGCTTAGGGCTTACCAGCACAGATACGCAGTATTTT. This translates into CASSLGLTSTDTQYF.

The chain has TRBV6-1 and TRBJ2-5, with TRBD1 matching over 10 bases. CDR1 and CDR2 (germline): MNHNS, SASEGT. The trim removed 9 bases at V and 4 bases at J, leaving 11 bases unmatched. This CDR3 has 15 amino acids. CDR3 protein: CASRRGQGLSETQYF. The CDR3 coding sequence is TGTGCCAGTCGGAGGGGACAGGGGTTATCAGAGACCCAGTACTTC.

V usage is TRBV7-2 and J usage is TRBJ1-1; D uncertain. V lost 5 bases and J lost 4, with 17 bases in between. This CDR3 contains 15 residues. Germline-derived CDR1 and CDR2 are SGHTA and FQGNSA. The CDR3 sequence is CASSPQWARRTEAFF. The CDR3 DNA is TGTGCCAGCAGCCCCCAATGGGCTCGGCGCACTGAAGCTTTCTTT.

This chain uses TRBV29-1 with TRBJ2-3, with D possibly being TRBD2 (5 bases). The CDR3 covers 11 residues. Per germline, CDR1 SQVTM and CDR2 ANQGSEA. Trimming took off 4 bases at V and 7 bases at J, with 9 bases between the two ends. The CDR3 nucleotides read TGCAGCGTTGTAGAGGGCCATACGCAGTATTTT. It codes for CSVVEGHTQYF.

V gene TRBV30 combines with J gene TRBJ1-4; no definite D call. CDR3 length: 14 amino acids. Germline loops: CDR1 GTSNPN, CDR2 SVGIG (reference sequence). Trimming shortened V by 2 bases and J by 10 bases, and 17 bases separated the two germline ends. CDR3 region: CAWSRPPGLVKLFF. The CDR3 nucleotides read TGTGCCTGGAGTCGTCCTCCGGGTCTTGTAAAACTGTTTTTT.

The V and J genes are TRBV4-1 and TRBJ1-5, with D unclear. The V gene's germline CDR1 is MGHRA and CDR2 YSYEKL. The V end was cut by 6 bases, the J end by 6 bases, with 18 bases between. The CDR3 consists of 15 residues. The CDR3 spells CASSPGGLRGQPQHF. In DNA, the CDR3 is TGCGCCAGCAGTCCAGGAGGCCTAAGAGGTCAGCCCCAGCATTTT.

J is TRBJ2-3 and V is TRBV9; possible D gene TRBD1, 6 bases. Deletions cut 3 bases from V and 2 bases from J, with 16 bases between. Per germline, CDR1 SGDLS and CDR2 YYNGEE. The length of the CDR3 is 16 residues. The CDR3 region is CASSAGPGHHTDTQYF. Here the CDR3 DNA reads TGTGCCAGCAGCGCGGGGCCGGGACACCACACAGATACGCAGTATTTT.

The chain has TRBV15 and TRBJ2-7, with 14 bases that match TRBD2. The CDR3 is made up of 16 amino acids. Germline trimming cut 5 bases from V and 3 bases from J; bases unmatched to any gene: 6. The V gene's germline CDR1 is LNHNV and CDR2 YYDKDF (reference sequence). The CDR3 DNA follows: TGTGCCACCAGCGGAGGACTAGCGGGAGGCAGCTACGAGCAGTACTTC. Translating gives CATSGGLAGGSYEQYF.

The rearrangement joins TRBV5-4 to TRBJ1-2; D might be TRBD1 (5 bases). The CDR3 loop spans 15 amino acids. Germline lookup yields CDR1 SGHNT and CDR2 YYREEE (reference sequence). V was clipped by 0 bases and J by 6 bases, with 15 bases between them. The CDR3 is CASSLGGPTLHGYTF. The CDR3 DNA follows: TGTGCCAGCAGCTTGGGGGGCCCTACCCTCCATGGCTACACCTTC. Based on the CDR3 plus reference TRBV5-4 and TRBJ1-2, the full variable domain is ETGVTQSPTHLIKTRGQQVTLRCSSQSGHNTVSWYQQALGQGPQFIFQYYREEENGRGNFPPRFSGLQFPNYSSELNVNALELDDSALYLCASSLGGPTLHGYTFGSGTRLTVV.

CDR3 in amino acids: CASSLADRGGYEQYF. In DNA form, the CDR3 reads TGTGCCAGCAGCTTGGCCGACAGGGGTGGGTACGAGCAGTACTTC. J is TRBJ2-7 and V is TRBV7-2, with TRBD1 matching over 8 bases. Germline V gives CDR1 SGHTA, CDR2 FQGNSA. V was clipped by 3 bases and J by 4 bases; unmatched bases: 8. This CDR3 is built from 15 residues.

The CDR3: CASSGRLAGDRAVETQYF. The CDR3 coding sequence is TGTGCCAGCAGCGGACGACTAGCGGGAGATCGGGCTGTCGAGACCCAGTACTTC. V and J are TRBV7-9 and TRBJ2-5; 12 bases line up with TRBD2. The germline CDR1 and CDR2 sequences are SEHNR and FQNEAQ (reference sequence). The CDR3 has 18 amino acids. J lost 5 bases, V lost 5 bases, and 15 bases had no gene match.